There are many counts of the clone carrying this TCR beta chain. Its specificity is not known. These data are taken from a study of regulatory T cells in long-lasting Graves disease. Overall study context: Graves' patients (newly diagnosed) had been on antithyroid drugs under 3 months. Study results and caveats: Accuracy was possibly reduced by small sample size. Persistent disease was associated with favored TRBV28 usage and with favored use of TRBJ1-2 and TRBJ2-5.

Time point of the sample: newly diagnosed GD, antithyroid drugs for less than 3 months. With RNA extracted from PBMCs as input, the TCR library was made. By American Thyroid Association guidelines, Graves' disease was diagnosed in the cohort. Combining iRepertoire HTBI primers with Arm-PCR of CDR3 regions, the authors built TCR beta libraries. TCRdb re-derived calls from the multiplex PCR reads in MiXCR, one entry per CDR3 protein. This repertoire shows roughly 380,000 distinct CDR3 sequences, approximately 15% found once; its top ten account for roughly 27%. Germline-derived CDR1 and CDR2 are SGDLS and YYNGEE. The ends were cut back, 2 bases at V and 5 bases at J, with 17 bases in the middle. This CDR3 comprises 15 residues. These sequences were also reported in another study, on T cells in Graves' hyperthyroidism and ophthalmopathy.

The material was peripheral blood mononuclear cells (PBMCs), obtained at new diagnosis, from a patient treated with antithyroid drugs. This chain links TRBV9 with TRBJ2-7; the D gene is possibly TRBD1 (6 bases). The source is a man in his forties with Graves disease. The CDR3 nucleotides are TGTGCCAGCAGCGTGGCCGGGACAAAGGACGACGAGCAGTACTTC. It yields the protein CASSVAGTKDDEQYF. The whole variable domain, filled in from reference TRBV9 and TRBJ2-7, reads DSGVTQTPKHLITATGQRVTLRCSPRSGDLSVYWYQQSLDQGLQFLIQYYNGEERAKGNILERFSAQQFPDLHSELNLSSLELGDSALYFCASSVAGTKDDEQYFGPGTRLTVT.